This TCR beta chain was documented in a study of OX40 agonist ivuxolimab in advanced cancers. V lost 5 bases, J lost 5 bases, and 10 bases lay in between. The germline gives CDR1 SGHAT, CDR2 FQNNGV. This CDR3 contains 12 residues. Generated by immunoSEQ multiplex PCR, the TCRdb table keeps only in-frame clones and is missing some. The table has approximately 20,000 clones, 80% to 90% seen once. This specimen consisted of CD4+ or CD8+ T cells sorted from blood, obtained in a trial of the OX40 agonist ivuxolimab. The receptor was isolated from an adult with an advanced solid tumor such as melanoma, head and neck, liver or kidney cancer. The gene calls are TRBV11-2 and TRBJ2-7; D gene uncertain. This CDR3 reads CASSRWTHEQYF. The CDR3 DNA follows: TGTGCCAGCAGCCGTTGGACGCACGAGCAGTACTTC.